A single sample gave rise to the 2 T cell receptor beta chains below, sequenced in a study of shared T cell receptors in the human thymus. Some clones are missing from TCRdb's copy, which holds only in-frame ones; the method was immunoSEQ multiplex PCR. The sample records roughly 500,000 clones, roughly 74% being singletons. These data were also reused for a study on human thymus T cells.

Material: thymocytes. The receptors stem from a boy under two years old with a congenital heart defect.

The chain links TRBV6-1 to TRBJ2-2; weak D call: TRBD2 (9 bases). This CDR3 spans 20 amino acids. The germline V gene encodes CDR1 MNHNS and CDR2 SASEGT. Between the trimmed V and J ends, which lost 3 bases and 7 bases, there was a span of 30 bases. The CDR3 DNA is TGTGCCAGCAGTGATTGTTACAGGGGGGGAGCGGGAGGTGACGACGGGGAGCTGTTTTTT. As protein: CASSDCYRGGAGGDDGELFF.

A single count supports this clone. This sequence joins TRBV4-3 and TRBJ2-4, with 8 bases that match TRBD1. The CDR3 is 19 amino acids. Trimming took 1 base from V and 0 from J; bases not matched to a gene: 11. The V gene's germline CDR1 is LGHNA and CDR2 YSLEER. As DNA, the CDR3 is TGCGCCAGCAGCCAAGTCCGGGACAGGAGACTCGGAGCCAAAAACATTCAGTACTTC. Translated: CASSQVRDRRLGAKNIQYF.